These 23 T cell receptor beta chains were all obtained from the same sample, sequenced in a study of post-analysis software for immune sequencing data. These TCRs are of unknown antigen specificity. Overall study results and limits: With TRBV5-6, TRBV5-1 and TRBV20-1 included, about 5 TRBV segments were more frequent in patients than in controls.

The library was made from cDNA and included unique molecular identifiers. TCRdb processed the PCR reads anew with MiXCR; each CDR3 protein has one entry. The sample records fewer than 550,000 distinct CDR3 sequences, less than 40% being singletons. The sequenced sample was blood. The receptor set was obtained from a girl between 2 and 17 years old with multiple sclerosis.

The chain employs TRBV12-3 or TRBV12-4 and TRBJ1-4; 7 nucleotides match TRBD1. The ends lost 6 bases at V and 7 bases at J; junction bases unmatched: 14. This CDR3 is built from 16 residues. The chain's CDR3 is CASSLQTGPQGEKLFF. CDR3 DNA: TGTGCCAGCAGCCTACAGACAGGGCCCCAAGGTGAAAAACTGTTTTTT.

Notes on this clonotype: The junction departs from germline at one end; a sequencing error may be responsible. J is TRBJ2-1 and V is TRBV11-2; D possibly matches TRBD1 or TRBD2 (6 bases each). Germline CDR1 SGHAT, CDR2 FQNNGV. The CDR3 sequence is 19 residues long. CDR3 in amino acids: CASSLGRTGGLSSYKEQFF. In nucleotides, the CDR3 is TGTGCCAGCAGCTTAGGACGTACCGGGGGCTTAAGCTCCTACAAGGAGCAGTTCTTC.

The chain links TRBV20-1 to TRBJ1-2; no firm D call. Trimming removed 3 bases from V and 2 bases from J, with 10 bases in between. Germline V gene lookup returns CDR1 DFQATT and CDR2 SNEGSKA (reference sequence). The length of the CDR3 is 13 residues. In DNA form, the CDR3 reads TGCAGTGCTAGTGTTAGCGGGAACTATGGCTACACCTTC. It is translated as CSASVSGNYGYTF.

The CDR3 DNA follows: TGTGCCAGCAGCCCGATGACGGGGGAGCAGTACTTC. Encoded protein: CASSPMTGEQYF. The rearrangement links TRBV6-5 to TRBJ2-7; tentatively, D is TRBD2 (5 bases). Germline assignment: CDR1 MNHEY and CDR2 SVGAGI. V gave up 6 bases and J gave up 7 bases, with 13 bases separating them. This CDR3 spans 12 amino acids.

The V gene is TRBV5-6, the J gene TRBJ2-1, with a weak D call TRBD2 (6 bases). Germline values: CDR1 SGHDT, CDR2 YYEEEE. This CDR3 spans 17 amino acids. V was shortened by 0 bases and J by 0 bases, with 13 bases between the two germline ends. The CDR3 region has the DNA TGTGCCAGCAGCTTGGTGCAAGTCGGGAGCTCCTACAATGAGCAGTTCTTC. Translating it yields CASSLVQVGSSYNEQFF.

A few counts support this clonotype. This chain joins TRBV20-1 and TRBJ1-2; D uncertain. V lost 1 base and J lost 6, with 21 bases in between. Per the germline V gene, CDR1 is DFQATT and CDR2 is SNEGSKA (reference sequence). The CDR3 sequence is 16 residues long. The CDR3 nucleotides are TGCAGTGCTAGAGTCTGGCGGAACGTCTCACCTAATGGCTACACCTTC. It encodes CSARVWRNVSPNGYTF.

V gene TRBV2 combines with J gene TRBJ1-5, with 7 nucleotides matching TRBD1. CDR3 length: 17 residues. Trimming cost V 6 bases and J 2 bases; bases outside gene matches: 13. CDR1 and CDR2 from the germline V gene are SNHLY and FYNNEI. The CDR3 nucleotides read TGTGCCAGCAGAGCCGGAAGAGGGGGCGGAGGCAATCAGCCCCAGCATTTT. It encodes CASRAGRGGGGNQPQHF. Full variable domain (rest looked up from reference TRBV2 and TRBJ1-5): EPEVTQTPSHQVTQMGQEVILRCVPISNHLYFYWYRQILGQKVEFLVSFYNNEISEKSEIFDDQFSVERPDGSNFTLKIRSTKLEDSAMYFCASRAGRGGGGNQPQHFGDGTRLSIL.

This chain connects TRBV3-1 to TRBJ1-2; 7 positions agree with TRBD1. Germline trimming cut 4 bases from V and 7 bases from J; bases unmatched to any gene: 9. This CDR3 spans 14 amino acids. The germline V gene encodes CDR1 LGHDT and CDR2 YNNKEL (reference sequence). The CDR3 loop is CASSLTGEGIGYTF. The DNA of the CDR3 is TGTGCCAGCAGCCTTACAGGGGAAGGTATTGGCTACACCTTC. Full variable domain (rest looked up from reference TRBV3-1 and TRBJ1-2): DTAVSQTPKYLVTQMGNDKSIKCEQNLGHDTMYWYKQDSKKFLKIMFSYNNKELIINETVPNRFSPKSPDKAHLNLHINSLELGDSAVYFCASSLTGEGIGYTFGSGTRLTVV.

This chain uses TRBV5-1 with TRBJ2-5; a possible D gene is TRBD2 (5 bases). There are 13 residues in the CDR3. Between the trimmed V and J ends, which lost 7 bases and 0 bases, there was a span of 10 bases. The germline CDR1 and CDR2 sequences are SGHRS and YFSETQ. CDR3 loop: CASREGDQETQYF. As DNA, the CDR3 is TGCGCCAGCCGTGAGGGAGACCAAGAGACCCAGTACTTC. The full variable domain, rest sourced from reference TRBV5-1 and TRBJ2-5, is KAGVTQTPRYLIKTRGQQVTLSCSPISGHRSVSWYQQTPGQGLQFLFEYFSETQRNKGNFPGRFSGRQFSNSRSEMNVSTLELGDSALYLCASREGDQETQYFGPGTRLLVL.

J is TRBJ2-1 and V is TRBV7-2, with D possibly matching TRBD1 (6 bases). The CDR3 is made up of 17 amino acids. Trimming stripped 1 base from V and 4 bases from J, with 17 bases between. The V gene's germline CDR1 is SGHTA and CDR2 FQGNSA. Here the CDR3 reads CASSLGAGEFGYNEQFF. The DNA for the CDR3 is TGTGCCAGCAGCTTAGGGGCAGGGGAGTTCGGGTACAATGAGCAGTTCTTC.

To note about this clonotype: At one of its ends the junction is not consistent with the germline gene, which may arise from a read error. Here the CDR3 DNA reads TGTGCCAGCAGCTTAACTCCCAGGGGCGAGGAGACCCAGTGCTTC. It is translated as CASSLTPRGEETQCF. This chain links TRBV7-8 with TRBJ2-7; D is possibly TRBD1 (6 bases). The V gene's germline CDR1 is SGHVS and CDR2 FQNEAQ. There are 15 residues in the CDR3.

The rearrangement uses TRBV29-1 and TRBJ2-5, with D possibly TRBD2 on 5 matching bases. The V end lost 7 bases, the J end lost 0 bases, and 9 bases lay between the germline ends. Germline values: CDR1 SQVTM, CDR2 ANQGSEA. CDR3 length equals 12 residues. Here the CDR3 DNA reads TGCAGCGCGATGGACTACCAAGAGACCCAGTACTTC. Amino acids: CSAMDYQETQYF. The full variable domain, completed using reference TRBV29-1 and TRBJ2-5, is SAVISQKPSRDICQRGTSLTIQCQVDSQVTMMFWYRQQPGQSLTLIATANQGSEATYESGFVIDKFPISRPNLTFSTLTVSNMSPEDSSIYLCSAMDYQETQYFGPGTRLLVL.

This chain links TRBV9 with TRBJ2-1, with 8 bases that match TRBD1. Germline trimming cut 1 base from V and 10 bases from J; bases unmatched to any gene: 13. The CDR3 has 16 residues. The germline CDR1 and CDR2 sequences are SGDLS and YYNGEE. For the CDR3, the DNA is TGTGCCAGCAGCGTAACCCCGGGACAGGACCATCGGGAGCAGTTCTTC. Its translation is CASSVTPGQDHREQFF.

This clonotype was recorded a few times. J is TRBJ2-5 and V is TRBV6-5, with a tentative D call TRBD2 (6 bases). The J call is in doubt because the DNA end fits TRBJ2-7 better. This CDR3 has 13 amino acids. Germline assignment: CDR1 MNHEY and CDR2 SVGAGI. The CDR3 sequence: CASSRGTAYEQYF. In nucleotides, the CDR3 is TGTGCCAGCAGTCGTGGGACTGCGTACGAGCAGTACTTC.

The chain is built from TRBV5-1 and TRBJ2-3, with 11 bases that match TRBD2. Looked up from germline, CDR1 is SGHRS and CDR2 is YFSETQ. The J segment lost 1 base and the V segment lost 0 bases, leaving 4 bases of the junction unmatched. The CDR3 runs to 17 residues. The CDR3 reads CASSLEQLAGGTDTQYF. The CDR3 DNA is TGCGCCAGCAGCTTGGAGCAACTAGCGGGGGGCACAGATACGCAGTATTTT.

In DNA, the CDR3 is TGCAGCGTTGAATTCGACCACACAGATACGCAGTATTTT. Amino acid sequence: CSVEFDHTDTQYF. V gene TRBV29-1 combines with J gene TRBJ2-3; no reliable D call. The CDR3 has 13 residues. Germline values: CDR1 SQVTM, CDR2 ANQGSEA. V gave up 2 bases and J gave up 2 bases, with 8 bases separating them.

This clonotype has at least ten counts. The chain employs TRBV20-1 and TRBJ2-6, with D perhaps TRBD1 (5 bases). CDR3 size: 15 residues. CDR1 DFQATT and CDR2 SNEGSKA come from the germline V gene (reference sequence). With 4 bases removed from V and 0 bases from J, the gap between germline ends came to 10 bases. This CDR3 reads CSAKPTGSGANVLTF. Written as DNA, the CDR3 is TGCAGTGCTAAACCCACAGGCTCTGGGGCCAACGTCCTGACTTTC.

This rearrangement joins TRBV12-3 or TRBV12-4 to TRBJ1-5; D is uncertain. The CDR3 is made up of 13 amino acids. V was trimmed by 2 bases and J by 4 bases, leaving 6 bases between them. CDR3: CASSLNGNQPQHF. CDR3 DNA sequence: TGTGCCAGCAGTTTAAACGGAAATCAGCCCCAGCATTTT.

Here the CDR3 reads CASSLASGEYHNEQFF. The CDR3 DNA reads TGCGCCAGCAGCTTGGCGAGCGGGGAATACCACAATGAGCAGTTCTTC. This chain uses TRBV5-1 with TRBJ2-1; 7 positions agree with TRBD2. CDR1 is SGHRS and CDR2 is YFSETQ in the germline V gene. There are 16 residues in the CDR3. Trimming cost V 0 bases and J 5 bases; bases outside gene matches: 8.

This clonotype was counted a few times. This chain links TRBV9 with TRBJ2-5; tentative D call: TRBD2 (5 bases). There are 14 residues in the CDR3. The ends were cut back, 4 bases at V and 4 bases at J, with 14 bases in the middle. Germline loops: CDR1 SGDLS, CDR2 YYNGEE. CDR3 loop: CASSPTGSGETQYF. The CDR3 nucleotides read TGTGCCAGCAGCCCGACGGGATCAGGAGAGACCCAGTACTTC. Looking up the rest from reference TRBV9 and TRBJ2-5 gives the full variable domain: DSGVTQTPKHLITATGQRVTLRCSPRSGDLSVYWYQQSLDQGLQFLIQYYNGEERAKGNILERFSAQQFPDLHSELNLSSLELGDSALYFCASSPTGSGETQYFGPGTRLLVL.

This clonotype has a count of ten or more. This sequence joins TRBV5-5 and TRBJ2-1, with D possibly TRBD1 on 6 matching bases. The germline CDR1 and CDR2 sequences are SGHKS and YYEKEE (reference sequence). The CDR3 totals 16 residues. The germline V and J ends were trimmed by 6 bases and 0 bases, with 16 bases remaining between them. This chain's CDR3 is CASTIQGQGSYNEQFF. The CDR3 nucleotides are TGTGCCAGCACAATACAGGGCCAGGGCTCCTACAATGAGCAGTTCTTC. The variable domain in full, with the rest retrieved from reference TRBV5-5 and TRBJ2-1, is DAGVTQSPTHLIKTRGQQVTLRCSPISGHKSVSWYQQVLGQGPQFIFQYYEKEERGRGNFPDRFSARQFPNYSSELNVNALLLGDSALYLCASTIQGQGSYNEQFFGPGTRLTVL.

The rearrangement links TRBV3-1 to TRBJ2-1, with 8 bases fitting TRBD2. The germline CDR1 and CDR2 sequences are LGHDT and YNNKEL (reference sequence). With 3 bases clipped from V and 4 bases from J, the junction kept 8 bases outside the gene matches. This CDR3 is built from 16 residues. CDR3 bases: TGTGCCAGCAGCCACCGCTTGCGGGGGGCTTACAATGAGCAGTTCTTC. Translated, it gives CASSHRLRGAYNEQFF.

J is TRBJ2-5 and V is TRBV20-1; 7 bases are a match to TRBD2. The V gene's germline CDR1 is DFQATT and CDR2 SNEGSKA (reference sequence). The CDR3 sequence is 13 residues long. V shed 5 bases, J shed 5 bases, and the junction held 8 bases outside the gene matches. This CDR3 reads CSAGGGLRETQYF. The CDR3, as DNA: TGCAGTGCTGGGGGGGGTCTCAGGGAGACCCAGTACTTC.